Shown below are 20 T cell receptor beta chains from a single sample sequenced in a study of blood T cell repertoires in COVID-19. The data were produced by immunoSEQ multiplex PCR, yet TCRdb's version contains in-frame clones alone and is incomplete. The sample holds 350,000 to 450,000 clones, roughly nine tenths seen once. What was sequenced was PBMCs or T cells enriched from blood (not recorded which). These receptors were collected from a woman in her forties who had been exposed to COVID-19.

CDR3 in DNA: TGCGCCAGCCATTCGACAGGGGGAAATTCACCCCTCCACTTT. It specifies CASHSTGGNSPLHF. The chain couples TRBV10-2 to TRBJ1-6; 9 nucleotides align to TRBD1. Germline V lookup: CDR1 WSHSY, CDR2 SAAADI. The CDR3 consists of 14 residues. V shed 8 bases and J 7 bases; nucleotides not matched to a gene: 6.

This clone has only one observation. V is TRBV30 and J is TRBJ1-5; no clear D. The CDR3 consists of 13 residues. Trimming took 2 bases from V and 5 from J, leaving 10 bases between them. CDR1 and CDR2 (germline): GTSNPN, SVGIG (reference sequence). CDR3 coding DNA: TGTGCCTGGAGTCACGGGTTGGATCAGCCCCAGCATTTT. Translated, it gives CAWSHGLDQPQHF. Full variable domain (rest looked up from reference TRBV30 and TRBJ1-5): SQTIHQWPATLVQPVGSPLSLECTVEGTSNPNLYWYRQAAGRGLQLLFYSVGIGQISSEVPQNLSASRPQDRQFILSSKKLLLSDSGFYLCAWSHGLDQPQHFGDGTRLSIL.

This chain uses TRBV20-1 with TRBJ2-1; TRBD2 might be the D (5 bases). Germline CDR1 is DFQATT and CDR2 is SNEGSKA (reference sequence). The V end was cut by 3 bases, the J end by 6 bases, with 15 bases between. This CDR3 is 14 amino acids long. The CDR3 DNA reads TGCAGTGCTAGTTTAAGGAGGAGGATCAATGAGCAGTTCTTC. This encodes CSASLRRRINEQFF.

CDR3 sequence reads: CASSFLDPGAEAFF. The CDR3 DNA reads as TGCGCCAGCAGCTTTCTAGACCCGGGGGCTGAAGCTTTCTTT. This chain connects TRBV5-1 to TRBJ1-1, with a tentative D call TRBD1 (5 bases). The CDR3 sequence is 14 residues long. Germline assignment: CDR1 SGHRS and CDR2 YFSETQ. V was shortened by 2 bases and J by 6 bases, with 14 bases between the two germline ends.

The V gene is TRBV21-1, the J gene TRBJ1-1; the table's D call TRBD1 went unverified against the DNA. TRBV21-1 is labeled a pseudogene. The CDR3 extends over 15 amino acids. The CDR3 is CASPGGPGGNTEAFF. CDR3 DNA: TGTGCCAGCCCCGGAGGACCAGGGGGGAACACTGAAGCTTTCTTT.

CDR3 bases: TGCGCCAGCAGCCAACCCCTGCGGGACAGTGAAGCTTTCTTT. This codes for CASSQPLRDSEAFF. The genes are TRBV4-1 and TRBJ1-1; 7 nucleotides line up with TRBD1. Germline assignment: CDR1 MGHRA and CDR2 YSYEKL. Trimming removed 2 bases from V and 7 bases from J; junction bases left unmatched: 7. This CDR3 has 14 residues.

V is TRBV7-3 and J is TRBJ2-6, with D maybe TRBD2 (6 bases). Germline V gives CDR1 SGHTA, CDR2 FQGTGA. The CDR3 extends over 17 amino acids. Trimming removed 5 bases from V and 0 bases from J, with 14 bases in between. The CDR3 region is CASSAGRTTSGANVLTF. CDR3 nucleotides: TGTGCCAGCAGCGCCGGACGGACTACCTCTGGGGCCAACGTCCTGACTTTC.

The V call is TRBV12-5, the J call TRBJ1-4, with D possibly matching TRBD1 (6 bases). Germline loops: CDR1 LGHNT, CDR2 FRNRAP. Trimming shortened V by 6 bases and J by 4 bases, and 18 bases separated the two germline ends. The CDR3 is 16 amino acids. This chain's CDR3 is CASGFNPGGHNEKLFF. CDR3 nucleotides: TGTGCTAGTGGCTTCAACCCGGGGGGGCATAATGAAAAACTGTTTTTT.

The gene calls are TRBV6-5 and TRBJ1-1; 9 nucleotides agree with TRBD1. The CDR3 totals 12 residues. The germline gives CDR1 MNHEY, CDR2 SVGAGI. V gave up 6 bases and J gave up 7 bases; unmatched junction bases: 3. CDR3 residues: CASRWTGVEAFF. The DNA of the CDR3 is TGTGCCAGCAGATGGACAGGGGTTGAAGCTTTCTTT.

The rearrangement uses TRBV12-3 or TRBV12-4 and TRBJ1-1; D gene uncertain. The V and J ends lost 2 bases and 11 bases respectively, with 9 bases between them. The CDR3 is 11 residues long. CDR3 in DNA: TGTGCCAGCAGTTTATCCCGGAGCGCTTTCTTT. It encodes CASSLSRSAFF.

For this clone: The junction departs from the called germline gene at one end, perhaps through a read error. The genes are TRBV19 and TRBJ1-1; 7 nucleotides align to TRBD1. The CDR3 length is 13 residues. Germline V gene lookup returns CDR1 LNHDA and CDR2 SQIVND (reference sequence). The CDR3 region is CASRIDRATEAFF. DNA for the CDR3: TGTGCCAGTAGGATAGACAGGGCTACTGAAGCTTTCTTT.

V gene TRBV28 combines with J gene TRBJ2-3; 9 bases match TRBD2. In germline, CDR1 is MDHEN, CDR2 SYDVKM. V lost 2 bases to trimming and J lost 1 base; unmatched junction nucleotides: 7. The CDR3 totals 17 residues. CDR3 nucleotides: TGTGCCAGCAGTTTAGGCGGGGGGGCCTTCGGCACAGATACGCAGTATTTT. Its protein is CASSLGGGAFGTDTQYF.

The V gene is TRBV10-2, the J gene TRBJ1-2; D remains unclear. CDR3 length: 13 amino acids. Trimming shortened V by 8 bases and J by 2 bases, and 12 bases separated the two germline ends. Per the germline V gene, CDR1 is WSHSY and CDR2 is SAAADI. CDR3 region: CASWSQINYGYTF. CDR3 bases: TGCGCCAGCTGGTCACAGATAAACTATGGCTACACCTTC.

CDR3 protein: CASRGPLRIQNEQFF. CDR3 sequence (DNA): TGTGCCAGCAGGGGGCCCCTTCGTATTCAAAATGAGCAGTTCTTC. The V and J genes are TRBV28 and TRBJ2-1, with a possible D match to TRBD1 (5 bases). Trimming shortened V by 6 bases and J by 7 bases, and 19 bases separated the two germline ends. The germline V gene encodes CDR1 MDHEN and CDR2 SYDVKM. The CDR3 runs to 15 residues.

The chain has TRBV2 and TRBJ1-4; possible D gene TRBD1, 6 bases. The CDR3 is 14 amino acids. Germline-derived CDR1 and CDR2 are SNHLY and FYNNEI. V gave up 6 bases and J gave up 6 bases, with 14 bases separating them. CDR3 in amino acids: CASRARGADEKLFF. CDR3 in DNA: TGTGCCAGCAGGGCCCGGGGGGCTGATGAAAAACTGTTTTTT.

The gene calls are TRBV10-1 and TRBJ2-3, with 8 bases aligning to TRBD1. Per the germline V gene, CDR1 is WNHNN and CDR2 is SYGVQD (reference sequence). V lost 2 bases, J lost 4 bases, and 8 bases stayed unmatched. This CDR3 comprises 16 residues. Written as DNA, the CDR3 is TGCGCCAGCAGTGAGGGGGCAGGGGGCACCTCAGATACGCAGTATTTT. Its protein is CASSEGAGGTSDTQYF.

The rearrangement joins TRBV5-5 to TRBJ2-1; no clear D. The CDR3 is 15 residues long. Germline CDR1 and CDR2: SGHKS and YYEKEE (reference sequence). Trimming cost V 6 bases and J 3 bases, with 16 bases left between them. The CDR3 coding sequence is TGTGCCAGCACCATGTGGGCCAGTGACTACAATGAGCAGTTCTTC. It is translated as CASTMWASDYNEQFF.

This rearrangement joins TRBV7-9 to TRBJ2-7, with 9 bases matching TRBD1. Germline V gene lookup returns CDR1 SEHNR and CDR2 FQNEAQ (reference sequence). The CDR3 extends over 14 amino acids. Losses at the gene ends were 3 bases for V and 4 bases for J; bases not matched to a gene: 4. CDR3 DNA sequence: TGTGCCAGCAGCTTCGCACAGGGGGCATACGAGCAGTACTTC. It specifies CASSFAQGAYEQYF.

This chain links TRBV5-5 with TRBJ1-5; 9 positions match TRBD1. This CDR3 contains 17 residues. Germline V gives CDR1 SGHKS, CDR2 YYEKEE (reference sequence). V was pared by 0 bases and J by 4 bases, with 8 bases of the junction left unmatched. In nucleotides, the CDR3 is TGTGCCAGCAGCTTGGGGGGGACAGGGATCTGGAATCAGCCCCAGCATTTT. It is translated as CASSLGGTGIWNQPQHF.

This chain's CDR3 is CASSYTRTYYGYTF. As DNA, the CDR3 is TGTGCCAGCAGTTACACTAGGACGTACTATGGCTACACCTTC. The chain joins TRBV6-5 to TRBJ1-2; D unresolved. V was shortened by 2 bases and J by 3 bases, with 10 bases between the two germline ends. The CDR3 covers 14 residues. CDR1 and CDR2 from the germline V gene are MNHEY and SVGAGI.